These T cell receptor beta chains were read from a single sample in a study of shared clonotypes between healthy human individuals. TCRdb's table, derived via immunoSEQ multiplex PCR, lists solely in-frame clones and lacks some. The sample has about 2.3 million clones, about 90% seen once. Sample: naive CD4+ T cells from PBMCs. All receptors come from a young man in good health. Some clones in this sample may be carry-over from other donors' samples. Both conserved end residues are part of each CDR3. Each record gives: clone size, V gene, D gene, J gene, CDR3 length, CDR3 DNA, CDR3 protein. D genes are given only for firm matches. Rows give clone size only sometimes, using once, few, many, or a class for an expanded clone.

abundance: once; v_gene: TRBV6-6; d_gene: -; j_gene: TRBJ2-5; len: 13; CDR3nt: TGTGCCAGCAGTCTCATCCCTGAGGAGACCCAGTACTTC; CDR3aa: CASSLIPEETQYF
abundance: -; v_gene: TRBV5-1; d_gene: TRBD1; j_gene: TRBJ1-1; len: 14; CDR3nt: TGCGCCAGCGCCTGGACAGGGGGGAACACTGAAGCTTTCTTT; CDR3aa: CASAWTGGNTEAFF
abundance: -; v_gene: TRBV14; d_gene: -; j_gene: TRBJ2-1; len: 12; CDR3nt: TGTGCCAGCAGCCAAGGGGTGGATGAGCAGTTCTTC; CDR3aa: CASSQGVDEQFF
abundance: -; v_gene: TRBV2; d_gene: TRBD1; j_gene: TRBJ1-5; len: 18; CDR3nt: TGTGCCAGCAGACCATGGGGACAGGGACTCGCATTCGATCAGCCCCAGCATTTT; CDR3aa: CASRPWGQGLAFDQPQHF
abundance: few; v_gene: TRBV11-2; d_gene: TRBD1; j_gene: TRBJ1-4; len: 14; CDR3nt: TGTGCCAGCAGCCCGGGACAGGGTGTTGAAAAACTGTTTTTT; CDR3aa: CASSPGQGVEKLFF
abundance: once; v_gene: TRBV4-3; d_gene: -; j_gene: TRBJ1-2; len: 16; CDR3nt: TGCGCCAGCAGCCAAGAAAGGGGGTTGTCCCCTTATGGCTACACCTTC; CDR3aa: CASSQERGLSPYGYTF
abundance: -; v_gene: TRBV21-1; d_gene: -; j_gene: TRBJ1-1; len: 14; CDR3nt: TGTGCCAGCAGCAAAGAGCAGGGTAGCCCTGAAGCTTTCTTT; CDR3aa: CASSKEQGSPEAFF
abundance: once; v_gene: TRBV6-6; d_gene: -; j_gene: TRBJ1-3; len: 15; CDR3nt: TGTGCCAGCAGGGACAGCGGGGGCGGTGGAAACACCATATATTTT; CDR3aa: CASRDSGGGGNTIYF
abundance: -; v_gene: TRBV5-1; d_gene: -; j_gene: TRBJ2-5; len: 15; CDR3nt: TGCGCCAGCAGCTTGGGCCGACAAGTCCAAGAGACCCAGTACTTC; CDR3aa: CASSLGRQVQETQYF
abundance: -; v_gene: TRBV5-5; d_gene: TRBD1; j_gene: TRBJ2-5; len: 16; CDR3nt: TGTGCCAGCAGCTTAGGTCTAGGGGGCTGGATCGAGACCCAGTACTTC; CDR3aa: CASSLGLGGWIETQYF